The 19 T cell receptor beta chains reported below all come from one sample, sequenced in a study of T cell repertoires in cytomegalovirus infection. TCRdb ran MiXCR on the reads and lists one entry per CDR3 protein. The table has approximately 110,000 distinct CDR3 sequences, roughly 39% seen once. Antigens of these TCRs are unknown. Sequenced here: CD8+ T cells from cultured PBMCs, sampled from culture after CMV antigen stimulation. The receptors originated from a human donor in good health (CMV status not recorded). Some clones in this sample may be carry-over from other donors' samples.

Of note for this clonotype: Just one base apart from a much larger clone, this may be a read error. The genes are TRBV7-6 and TRBJ2-5, with 14 bases identical to TRBD2. In germline, CDR1 is SGHVS, CDR2 FNYEAQ. The CDR3 runs to 18 residues. CDR3 protein: CVSSFRLAGGPVQETQYF. The CDR3 DNA is TGTGTCAGCAGCTTTCGACTAGCGGGGGGGCCGGTCCAAGAGACCCAGTACTTC. Full variable domain (remainder filled in from reference TRBV7-6 and TRBJ2-5): GAGVSQSPRYKVTKRGQDVALRCDPISGHVSLYWYRQALGQGPEFLTYFNYEAQQDKSGLPNDRFSAERPEGSISTLTIQRTEQRDSAMYRCVSSFRLAGGPVQETQYFGPGTRLLVL.

The chain uses TRBV4-1 and TRBJ2-3; TRBD2 matches at 7 bases. The length of the CDR3 is 17 residues. J was trimmed by 7 bases and V by 3 bases; bases with no gene match: 16. Germline V gene lookup returns CDR1 MGHRA and CDR2 YSYEKL. The CDR3 nucleotides are TGCGCCAGCAGCCAGGGGGGAGGAGGGCGGGGGACGTATACGCAGTATTTT. It translates to CASSQGGGGRGTYTQYF.

V is TRBV6-1 and J is TRBJ2-1; D gene ambiguous. The CDR3 is made up of 13 amino acids. CDR1 is MNHNS and CDR2 is SASEGT in the germline V gene. V lost 1 base and J 10 bases, leaving 11 bases between the germline ends. The CDR3: CASSEVRSEEQFF. The CDR3 bases are TGTGCCAGCAGTGAAGTCAGGAGCGAAGAGCAGTTCTTC.

V and J are TRBV6-6 and TRBJ2-3; 10 bases map to TRBD1. J was trimmed by 2 bases and V by 4 bases; bases with no gene match: 6. The CDR3 has 16 residues. Looked up from germline, CDR1 is MNHNY and CDR2 is SVGAGI (reference sequence). The DNA of the CDR3 is TGTGCCAGCAGTTTGTGGACAGGGGGAACCACAGATACGCAGTATTTT. Translation gives CASSLWTGGTTDTQYF.

The rearrangement links TRBV15 to TRBJ1-4; tentative D call: TRBD1 (5 bases). CDR1 and CDR2 from the germline V gene are LNHNV and YYDKDF (reference sequence). This CDR3 region has 16 residues. Deletions cut 1 base from V and 4 bases from J, with 13 bases between. The DNA of the CDR3 is TGTGCCACCAGCAGAGGACTAAGGGGAGGTAATGAAAAACTGTTTTTT. Protein product: CATSRGLRGGNEKLFF. The entire variable domain, with the rest obtained from reference TRBV15 and TRBJ1-4, is as follows: DAMVIQNPRYQVTQFGKPVTLSCSQTLNHNVMYWYQQKSSQAPKLLFHYYDKDFNNEADTPDNFQSRRPNTSFCFLDIRSPGLGDTAMYLCATSRGLRGGNEKLFFGSGTQLSVL.

Concerning this clonotype: One base away lies a much larger clone, so this may be a sequencing read error. The CDR3 is CASSAGLDYEQYF. The CDR3 coding sequence is TGTGCCAGCAGCGCGGGACTTGACTACGAGCAGTACTTC. The rearrangement joins TRBV11-1 to TRBJ2-7; TRBD2 might be the D (6 bases). There are 13 residues in the CDR3. The germline V gene has CDR1 SGHAT and CDR2 FQDESV (reference sequence). V lost 5 bases to trimming and J lost 3 bases, with 11 bases between them.

The rearrangement uses TRBV7-6 and TRBJ2-5; tentative D call: TRBD1 (6 bases). CDR3 length: 16 amino acids. Germline CDR1 reads SGHVS; CDR2 reads FNYEAQ. The germline V and J ends were trimmed by 0 bases and 4 bases, with 15 bases remaining between them. The CDR3 sequence: CASSLAPTGSRETQYF. The CDR3 coding sequence is TGTGCCAGCAGCTTAGCTCCTACAGGGTCGAGAGAGACCCAGTACTTC.

The genes are TRBV5-6 and TRBJ2-1, with D maybe TRBD1 (5 bases). Trimming pared 0 bases from V and 0 bases from J, leaving 16 bases between. CDR3 length: 18 residues. Germline V lookup: CDR1 SGHDT, CDR2 YYEEEE. This chain's CDR3 is CASSLEVGPASSYNEQFF. Written as DNA, the CDR3 is TGTGCCAGCAGCTTGGAGGTGGGGCCCGCTAGCTCCTACAATGAGCAGTTCTTC.

This clonotype showed up just a few times. The rearrangement uses TRBV7-8 and TRBJ1-1, with D tentatively TRBD1 (5 bases). This CDR3 is built from 14 residues. Germline V gene data show CDR1 as SGHVS and CDR2 as FQNEAQ. Trimming stripped 2 bases from V and 5 bases from J, with 12 bases between. Here the CDR3 reads CASSLLGLGTEAFF. CDR3 DNA: TGTGCCAGCAGCTTACTGGGGCTGGGGACTGAAGCTTTCTTT. The variable domain in full, with the rest retrieved from reference TRBV7-8 and TRBJ1-1, is GAGVSQSPRYKVAKRGQDVALRCDPISGHVSLFWYQQALGQGPEFLTYFQNEAQLDKSGLPSDRFFAERPEGSVSTLKIQRTQQEDSAVYLCASSLLGLGTEAFFGQGTRLTVV.

This clonotype was seen a few times. The gene calls are TRBV27 and TRBJ1-5; D remains unclear. V dropped 3 bases and J dropped 4 bases, with 7 bases sitting between them. The length of the CDR3 is 13 residues. Germline lookup yields CDR1 MNHEY and CDR2 SMNVEV (reference sequence). CDR3 in amino acids: CASSFLENQPQHF. In nucleotides, the CDR3 is TGTGCCAGCAGTTTCTTGGAGAATCAGCCCCAGCATTTT.

This chain links TRBV7-6 with TRBJ2-2; TRBD2 matches 7 bases. Germline assignment: CDR1 SGHVS and CDR2 FNYEAQ. V shed 1 base and J 7 bases; nucleotides not matched to a gene: 15. This CDR3 is built from 18 residues. CDR3 DNA: TGTGCCAGCAGCTTAGTACCCAGCGGGGCCCCATTCGGCGGGGAGCTGTTTTTT. As protein: CASSLVPSGAPFGGELFF.

The chain couples TRBV5-8 to TRBJ1-2; D ambiguous. The V gene lost 1 base and the J gene lost 2 bases, with 9 bases spanning the gap. This CDR3 is 14 amino acids long. CDR1 and CDR2 (germline): SGHTS, YDEGEE. The CDR3 nucleotides are TGTGCCAGCAGCTTGCGGGAGCCCAACTATGGCTACACCTTC. Encoded protein: CASSLREPNYGYTF.

The V and J genes are TRBV6-1 and TRBJ2-7; 7 positions match TRBD1. The CDR3 is 15 amino acids. CDR1 is MNHNS, CDR2 SASEGT, per germline. V trimming: 1 base; J trimming: 1 base; junction bases outside the gene matches: 4. The CDR3 protein is CASSEEATGSYEQYF. The CDR3, as DNA: TGTGCCAGCAGTGAAGAAGCGACAGGGTCCTACGAGCAGTACTTC.

CDR3 region: CSASSGQGPSTDTQYF. The CDR3 nucleotides are TGCAGTGCTAGCTCGGGACAGGGTCCTAGCACAGATACGCAGTATTTT. The chain combines TRBV20-1 with TRBJ2-3; 9 nucleotides agree with TRBD1. In germline, CDR1 is DFQATT, CDR2 SNEGSKA (reference sequence). Germline trimming cut 3 bases from V and 0 bases from J; bases unmatched to any gene: 7. The CDR3 totals 16 residues.

Only a few counts were recorded for this clonotype. The CDR3 is CASSPAGSGASTEAFF. In DNA, the CDR3 is TGTGCCAGCAGCCCAGCAGGTTCAGGGGCCAGCACTGAAGCTTTCTTT. The genes are TRBV7-9 and TRBJ1-1, with D possibly being TRBD1 (6 bases). Trimming removed 5 bases from V and 4 bases from J, with 20 bases in between. The CDR3 consists of 16 residues. The germline V gene encodes CDR1 SEHNR and CDR2 FQNEAQ (reference sequence).

This rearrangement joins TRBV6-2 or TRBV6-3 to TRBJ2-7; tentatively, D is TRBD1 or TRBD2 (5 bases each). Trimming took off 10 bases at V and 0 bases at J, with 13 bases between the two ends. Germline loops: CDR1 MNHEY, CDR2 SVGEGT. The CDR3 contains 13 residues. The CDR3 is CATTGTDSYEQYF. CDR3 DNA sequence: TGTGCCACCACCGGGACGGACTCCTACGAGCAGTACTTC.

The chain recombines TRBV5-8 with TRBJ2-2; either TRBD1 or TRBD2 may fit D (5 bases each). V was trimmed by 1 base and J by 6 bases, leaving 10 bases between them. The germline V gene has CDR1 SGHTS and CDR2 YDEGEE. The CDR3 has 14 amino acids. The CDR3, as DNA: TGTGCCAGCAGCTTGACGGGACCGGCCGGGGAGCTGTTTTTT. Protein sequence: CASSLTGPAGELFF.

This chain links TRBV7-3 with TRBJ2-1; 8 bases line up with TRBD2. The CDR3 is made up of 15 amino acids. Unmatched junction bases numbered 4, after V lost 3 bases and J lost 3 bases. Germline CDR1 reads SGHTA; CDR2 reads FQGTGA. The chain's CDR3 is CASSLGGGHYNEQFF. In DNA form, the CDR3 reads TGTGCCAGCAGCTTGGGCGGGGGGCACTACAATGAGCAGTTCTTC.

The genes are TRBV4-1 and TRBJ2-1; possible D gene TRBD2, 7 bases. CDR1 is MGHRA and CDR2 is YSYEKL in the germline V gene. V dropped 0 bases and J dropped 6 bases, with 18 bases sitting between them. The CDR3 is 17 amino acids. CDR3 amino acids: CASSQDPSGGASNEQFF. In DNA, the CDR3 is TGCGCCAGCAGCCAAGATCCATCGGGGGGCGCCTCCAATGAGCAGTTCTTC.